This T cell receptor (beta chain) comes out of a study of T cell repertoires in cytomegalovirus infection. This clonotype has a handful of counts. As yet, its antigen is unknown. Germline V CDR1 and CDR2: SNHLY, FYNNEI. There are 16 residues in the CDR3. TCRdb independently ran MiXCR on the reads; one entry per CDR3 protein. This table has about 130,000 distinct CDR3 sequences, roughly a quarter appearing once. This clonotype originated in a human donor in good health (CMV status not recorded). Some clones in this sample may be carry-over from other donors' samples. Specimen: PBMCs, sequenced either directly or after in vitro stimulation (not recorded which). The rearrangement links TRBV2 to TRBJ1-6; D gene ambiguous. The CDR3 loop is CAGTDHRSSYNSPLHF. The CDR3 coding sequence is TGTGCTGGTACCGACCATAGGAGCTCCTATAATTCACCCCTCCACTTT.